Shown below are 20 T cell receptor beta chains from a single sample sequenced in a study of cytomegalovirus exposure and HLA in healthy donors. The PCR made use of 60 Vbeta and 13 Jbeta primers. Some clones are missing from TCRdb's copy, which holds only in-frame ones; the method was immunoSEQ multiplex PCR. The sample holds about 150,000 clones, roughly 80% seen once. Sequences were obtained from PBMCs. Source of these receptors: a male donor in good health and CMV-seronegative.

V is TRBV28 and J is TRBJ1-5; 8 bases map to TRBD1. The germline CDR1 and CDR2 sequences are MDHEN and SYDVKM. Losses at the gene ends were 5 bases for V and 1 base for J; bases not matched to a gene: 1. The CDR3 is 14 amino acids. DNA for the CDR3: TGTGCCAGCAGTCGGGACAGGAGCAATCAGCCCCAGCATTTT. It specifies CASSRDRSNQPQHF.

The chain has TRBV6-5 and TRBJ1-5; D gene unclear. The CDR3 is made up of 14 amino acids. Germline V gene lookup returns CDR1 MNHEY and CDR2 SVGAGI. V was cut by 5 bases and J by 8 bases, with 16 bases left in between. This CDR3 is CASSEGRGGEPQHF. In nucleotides, the CDR3 is TGTGCCAGCAGTGAAGGACGGGGAGGAGAGCCCCAGCATTTT.

The chain employs TRBV7-9 and TRBJ2-4; maybe TRBD2 (6 bases). Germline-derived CDR1 and CDR2 are SEHNR and FQNEAQ (reference sequence). With 5 bases removed from V and 1 base from J, the gap between germline ends came to 15 bases. The CDR3 totals 16 residues. CDR3 sequence reads: CASSPVWAGAKNIQYF. The CDR3 region has the DNA TGTGCCAGCAGCCCAGTTTGGGCGGGGGCCAAAAACATTCAGTACTTC.

The J gene is TRBJ2-1, the V gene TRBV18, with TRBD2 matching over 15 bases. In germline, CDR1 is KGHSH, CDR2 LQKENI. The CDR3 is 19 amino acids. Trimming cost V 3 bases and J 4 bases; bases outside gene matches: 10. This CDR3 is CASSPGLAGGPLLYNEQFF. In DNA, the CDR3 is TGTGCCAGCTCACCCGGACTAGCGGGAGGGCCTTTACTTTACAATGAGCAGTTCTTC.

The chain links TRBV19 to TRBJ1-5, with TRBD1 matching over 7 bases. Germline V gene lookup returns CDR1 LNHDA and CDR2 SQIVND (reference sequence). The trim removed 4 bases at V and 1 base at J, leaving 4 bases unmatched. The CDR3 is 15 residues long. CDR3 protein: CASSTSTGSNQPQHF. The CDR3 region has the DNA TGTGCCAGTAGTACTTCGACAGGGAGCAATCAGCCCCAGCATTTT.

V and J are TRBV7-8 and TRBJ2-3; 7 bases are a match to TRBD2. This CDR3 is 15 amino acids long. Germline V gene sequence: CDR1 SGHVS, CDR2 FQNEAQ. After removal of 3 bases from V and 1 base from J, the junction contained 4 bases not matched to a gene. The CDR3 coding sequence is TGTGCCAGCAGCTTTGCTAGCGGCCGCACAGATACGCAGTATTTT. It codes for CASSFASGRTDTQYF.

The chain joins TRBV5-4 to TRBJ2-3; 9 bases are a match to TRBD2. Germline CDR1 is SGHNT and CDR2 is YYREEE (reference sequence). The CDR3 length is 15 residues. With 2 bases clipped from V and 4 bases from J, the junction kept 5 bases outside the gene matches. The CDR3 region is CASSFGGGASDTQYF. The CDR3 DNA sequence: TGTGCCAGCAGCTTCGGCGGGGGGGCCTCAGATACGCAGTATTTT.

The J gene is TRBJ1-1, the V gene TRBV11-1, with D possibly TRBD1 on 6 matching bases. The CDR3 extends over 13 amino acids. Trimming pared 1 base from V and 3 bases from J, leaving 6 bases between. Per the germline V gene, CDR1 is SGHAT and CDR2 is FQDESV (reference sequence). CDR3 loop: CASSLGTDTEAFF. CDR3 sequence (DNA): TGTGCCAGCAGCTTAGGGACAGACACTGAAGCTTTCTTT.

This chain links TRBV5-1 with TRBJ2-5; 8 nucleotides match TRBD2. The germline V gene encodes CDR1 SGHRS and CDR2 YFSETQ. This CDR3 has 16 amino acids. V trimming: 0 bases; J trimming: 5 bases; junction bases outside the gene matches: 9. In DNA, the CDR3 is TGCGCCAGCAGCTTGGACGGGGGGGCTAGTGTTGAGACCCAGTACTTC. This encodes CASSLDGGASVETQYF.

The rearrangement uses TRBV28 and TRBJ2-3; tentatively, D is TRBD2 (6 bases). The germline V gene has CDR1 MDHEN and CDR2 SYDVKM. Between the trimmed V and J ends, which lost 7 bases and 4 bases, there was a span of 18 bases. CDR3 length: 15 residues. The CDR3 loop reads CASTLVMAGSDTQYF. CDR3 coding DNA: TGTGCCAGCACTCTCGTCATGGCGGGGTCAGATACGCAGTATTTT.

Only one count was recorded for this clone. The CDR3 protein is CSVEDQTRPYEQYF. CDR3 DNA sequence: TGCAGCGTTGAAGATCAGACTCGTCCCTACGAGCAGTACTTC. The V and J genes are TRBV29-1 and TRBJ2-7, with D unresolved. Between the trimmed V and J ends, which lost 0 bases and 2 bases, there was a span of 11 bases. Germline V gene sequence: CDR1 SQVTM, CDR2 ANQGSEA. This CDR3 has 14 amino acids.

V and J are TRBV10-3 and TRBJ2-3, with 15 bases aligning to TRBD2. Per the germline V gene, CDR1 is ENHRY and CDR2 is SYGVKD. The CDR3 contains 18 residues. Losses at the gene ends were 2 bases for V and 8 bases for J; bases not matched to a gene: 11. In DNA, the CDR3 is TGTGCCATCAGTGAGACCATGGGACTAGCGGGAGGACAGGGTACGCAGTATTTT. Amino acids: CAISETMGLAGGQGTQYF.

The chain combines TRBV9 with TRBJ2-3, with D unresolved. CDR1 and CDR2 (germline): SGDLS, YYNGEE. This CDR3 has 16 amino acids. Trimming removed 3 bases at V and 3 bases at J, with 17 bases between. The CDR3: CASSASFDSMTDTQYF. In DNA form, the CDR3 reads TGTGCCAGCAGCGCCAGCTTTGACTCGATGACAGATACGCAGTATTTT.

The V gene is TRBV6-5, the J gene TRBJ1-1; 7 nucleotides align to TRBD1. V shed 2 bases and J 1 base; nucleotides not matched to a gene: 1. The germline CDR1 and CDR2 sequences are MNHEY and SVGAGI. CDR3 length equals 14 residues. The CDR3 DNA is TGTGCCAGCAGTTACGGGACAGAGAACACTGAAGCTTTCTTT. Its translation: CASSYGTENTEAFF.

V usage is TRBV28 and J usage is TRBJ2-7; TRBD2 agrees at 14 bases. Germline CDR1 is MDHEN and CDR2 is SYDVKM. The CDR3 length is 18 residues. The V and J ends lost 7 bases and 2 bases, in that order; junction bases with no gene match: 13. As DNA, the CDR3 is TGTGCCAGCAACAGACCGGGACTAGCGGGAGAATGGACCTACGAGCAGTACTTC. This encodes CASNRPGLAGEWTYEQYF.

The chain links TRBV30 to TRBJ1-2, with no clear D. CDR1 is GTSNPN and CDR2 is SVGIG in the germline V gene (reference sequence). V was shortened by 7 bases and J by 10 bases, with 7 bases between the two germline ends. The CDR3 is 8 amino acids. CDR3 region: CASSPYTF. Here the CDR3 DNA reads TGTGCCTCTTCCCCCTACACCTTC. Complete variable domain (other parts from reference TRBV30 and TRBJ1-2): SQTIHQWPATLVQPVGSPLSLECTVEGTSNPNLYWYRQAAGRGLQLLFYSVGIGQISSEVPQNLSASRPQDRQFILSSKKLLLSDSGFYLCASSPYTFGSGTRLTVV.

The CDR3 is CASSIAARTGTDTQYF. The DNA for the CDR3 is TGTGCCAGTAGTATTGCAGCCCGGACAGGGACAGATACGCAGTATTTT. This chain uses TRBV19 with TRBJ2-3; 8 bases align to TRBD1. V lost 3 bases, J lost 3 bases, and 8 bases stayed unmatched. The CDR3 length is 16 residues. From germline, CDR1 is LNHDA and CDR2 SQIVND (reference sequence). Drawing the rest from reference TRBV19 and TRBJ2-3, the complete variable domain is DGGITQSPKYLFRKEGQNVTLSCEQNLNHDAMYWYRQDPGQGLRLIYYSQIVNDFQKGDIAEGYSVSREKKESFPLTVTSAQKNPTAFYLCASSIAARTGTDTQYFGPGTRLTVL.

CDR3 DNA: TGTGCCAGCAGCTTAGCGGGGGGTTATAATTCACCCCTCCACTTT. It specifies CASSLAGGYNSPLHF. J is TRBJ1-6 and V is TRBV7-9, with D possibly matching TRBD1 (5 bases). Germline V gives CDR1 SEHNR, CDR2 FQNEAQ (reference sequence). The ends were cut back, 0 bases at V and 4 bases at J, with 7 bases in the middle. The CDR3 runs 15 residues.

For this clone: The identical CDR3 is also encoded by other nucleotide sequences in the sample. The rearrangement joins TRBV4-3 to TRBJ2-7; 7 bases line up with TRBD1. In germline, CDR1 is LGHNA, CDR2 YSLEER. The CDR3 loop spans 14 amino acids. The trim removed 1 base at V and 3 bases at J, leaving 3 bases unmatched. CDR3 residues: CASSQGQGVYEQYF. The DNA for the CDR3 is TGCGCCAGCAGCCAAGGACAGGGTGTCTACGAGCAGTACTTC.

J is TRBJ2-3 and V is TRBV4-2, with 10 bases matching TRBD2. The CDR3 length is 17 residues. Germline values: CDR1 LGHNA, CDR2 YNFKEQ. V was clipped by 0 bases and J by 4 bases; unmatched bases: 7. This CDR3 is CASSQDFLAGDPDTQYF. The DNA for the CDR3 is TGTGCCAGCAGCCAAGATTTTCTAGCGGGAGATCCAGATACGCAGTATTTT.